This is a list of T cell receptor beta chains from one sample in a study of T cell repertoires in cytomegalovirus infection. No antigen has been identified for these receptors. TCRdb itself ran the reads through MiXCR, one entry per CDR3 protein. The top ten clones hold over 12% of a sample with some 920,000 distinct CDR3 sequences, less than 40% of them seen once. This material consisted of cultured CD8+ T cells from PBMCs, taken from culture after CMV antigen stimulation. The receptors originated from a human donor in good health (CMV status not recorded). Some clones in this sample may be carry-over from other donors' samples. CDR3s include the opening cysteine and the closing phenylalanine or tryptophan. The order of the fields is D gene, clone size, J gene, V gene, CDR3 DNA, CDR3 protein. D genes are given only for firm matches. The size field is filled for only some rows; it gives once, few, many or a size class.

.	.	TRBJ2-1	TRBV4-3	TGCGCCAGCAGCTATACATTTTACAATGAGCAGTTCTTC	CASSYTFYNEQFF
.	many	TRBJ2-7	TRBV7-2	TGTGCCAGCAGCTTAGGTTTCTTGGGGGGCCCCTACGAGCAGTACTTC	CASSLGFLGGPYEQYF
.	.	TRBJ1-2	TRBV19	TGTGCCAGTAGTAGCTCAGACAGCTATGGCTACACCTTC	CASSSSDSYGYTF
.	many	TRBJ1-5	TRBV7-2	TGTGCCAGCAGCTTAGTACCCCAGGGTTACAATCAGCCCCAGCATTTT	CASSLVPQGYNQPQHF
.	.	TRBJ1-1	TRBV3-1	TGTGCCAGCAGTCGGGACTTCGTCGACACTGAAGCTTTCTTT	CASSRDFVDTEAFF
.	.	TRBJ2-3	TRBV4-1	TGCGCCAGCAGCCAAGGATACGACAGAAACACAGATACGCAGTATTTT	CASSQGYDRNTDTQYF
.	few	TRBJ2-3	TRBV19	TGTGCCAGTAGTGCGTTTTCCGTGGGGCTCACAGATACGCAGTATTTT	CASSAFSVGLTDTQYF
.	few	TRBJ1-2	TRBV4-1	TGCGCCAGCAGCCAAGGTGGTATTTACACCTTC	CASSQGGIYTF
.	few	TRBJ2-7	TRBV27	TGTGCCAGCAGTTTATCTCAGGGTAGGGAGCAGTACTTC	CASSLSQGREQYF
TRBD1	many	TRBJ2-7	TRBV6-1	TGTGCCAGCAGTGGCCTCTGGACAGGGACCTACGAGCAGTACTTC	CASSGLWTGTYEQYF
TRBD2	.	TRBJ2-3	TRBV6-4	TGTGCCAGCAGTGACGGGACTAGCGGCCCAGATACGCAGTATTTT	CASSDGTSGPDTQYF
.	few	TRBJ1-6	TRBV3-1	TGTGCCAGCAGCCAAGATACCCGGAGGTACTATAATTCACCCCTCCACTTT	CASSQDTRRYYNSPLHF
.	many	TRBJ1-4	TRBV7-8	TGTGCCAGCAGCTTAGTGGGGGGAGAAAGTGAAAAACTGTTTTTT	CASSLVGGESEKLFF
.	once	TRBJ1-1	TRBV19	TGTGCCAGTAGTCCCCCGGTTTTCCGGGGCACTGAAGCTTTCTTT	CASSPPVFRGTEAFF
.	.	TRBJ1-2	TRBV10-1	TGCGCCAGCAGTCCAGGGGCTTTTGGCTACACCTTC	CASSPGAFGYTF
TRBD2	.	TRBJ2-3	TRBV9	TGTGCCAGCATGGAGTCCGAGGCGGGGGGGCAAAGGGATACGCAGTATTTT	CASMESEAGGQRDTQYF
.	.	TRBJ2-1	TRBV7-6	TGTGCCAGCAGCTTATACGACGGTGGGCCGTTTGGTGAGCAGTTCTTC	CASSLYDGGPFGEQFF
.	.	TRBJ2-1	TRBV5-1	TGCGCCAGCCGGGGGCTCCTGTACAATGAGCAGTTCTTC	CASRGLLYNEQFF
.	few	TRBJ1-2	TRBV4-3	TGCGCCAGCAGCCAAGATGGCGGGACCCTTAACTATGGCTACACCTTC	CASSQDGGTLNYGYTF
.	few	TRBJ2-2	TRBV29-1	TGCAGCGTTGACTCAGGGAACACCGGGGAGCTGTTTTTT	CSVDSGNTGELFF
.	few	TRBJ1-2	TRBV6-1	TGTGCCAGCGCTGGGGGTGGAGGCTACACCTTC	CASAGGGGYTF
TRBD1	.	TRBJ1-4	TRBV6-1	TGTGCCAGCAGTGACGACCGACAGGGGGCTCGAGAAAAACTGTTTTTT	CASSDDRQGAREKLFF
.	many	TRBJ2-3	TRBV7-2	TGTGCCAGCAGCGACCGACAGGTTCCCCCAATCCCCCCAGATACGCAGTATTTT	CASSDRQVPPIPPDTQYF
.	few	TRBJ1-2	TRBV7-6	TGTGCCAGCAGCTTACAAGGGGATGGCTACACCTTC	CASSLQGDGYTF
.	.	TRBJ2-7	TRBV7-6	TGTGCCAGCAGCTTAGGTAGTATCCTCTACGAGCAGTACTTC	CASSLGSILYEQYF
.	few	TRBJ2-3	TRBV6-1	TGTGCCAGCAGTGAATGGTGGGGGGGCCGGACAGATACGCAGTATTTT	CASSEWWGGRTDTQYF
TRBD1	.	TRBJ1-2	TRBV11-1	TGTGCCAGCAGCTTAGGATCAGGGGGCGAGAATGGCTACACCTTC	CASSLGSGGENGYTF
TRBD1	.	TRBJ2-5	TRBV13	TGTGCCAGCAGCCCCCGGGACAGGGGAATGGAGACCCAGTACTTC	CASSPRDRGMETQYF
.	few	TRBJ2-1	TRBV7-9	TGTGCCAGCAGCTCTCCCCAGGGAACGGGCAATGAGCAGTTCTTC	CASSSPQGTGNEQFF
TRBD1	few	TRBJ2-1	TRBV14	TGTGCCAGCAGCCAAACAGGGGGATCCTACAATGAGCAGTTCTTC	CASSQTGGSYNEQFF
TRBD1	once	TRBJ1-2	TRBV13	TGTGCCAGCAGCGGGGGACAGGAACCGTATGGCTACACCTTC	CASSGGQEPYGYTF
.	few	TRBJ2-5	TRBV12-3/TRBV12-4	TGTGCCAGCGGGGGGGCCGGAGAGACCCAGTACTTC	CASGGAGETQYF
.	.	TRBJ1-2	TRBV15	TGTGCCACCAGCAGAGATCCGGACAGTAACTATGGCTACACCTTC	CATSRDPDSNYGYTF
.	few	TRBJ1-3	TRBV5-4	TGTGCCAGCAGCCCCGGACGGGTCTCTGGAAACACCATATATTTT	CASSPGRVSGNTIYF
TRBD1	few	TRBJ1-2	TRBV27	TGTGCCAGCAGTTTGGGAGGACAGGGGGCATTGCGGTATGGCTACACCTTC	CASSLGGQGALRYGYTF
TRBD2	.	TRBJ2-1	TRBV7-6	TGTGCCAGCAGCTTAGGGGGGACTAGAGAGCAGTTCTTC	CASSLGGTREQFF
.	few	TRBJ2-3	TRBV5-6	TGTGCCAGCAGCTTGGCCACCACAGATACGCAGTATTTT	CASSLATTDTQYF
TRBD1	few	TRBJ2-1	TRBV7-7	TGTGCTAGCAGCTTAGACCCACAGGGGAATCTTTACAATGAGCAGTTCTTC	CASSLDPQGNLYNEQFF
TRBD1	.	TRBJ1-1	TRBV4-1	TGCGCCAGCAGCCCCCGGGACAGGACGAACACTGAAGCTTTCTTT	CASSPRDRTNTEAFF
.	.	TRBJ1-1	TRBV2	TGTGCCAGCAGTGAATCTCAGGGCACTGAAGCTTTCTTT	CASSESQGTEAFF
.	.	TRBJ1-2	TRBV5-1	TGCGCCAGCAGCGGCCGGGAAAACCAAAGGATGGATGGCTACACCTTC	CASSGRENQRMDGYTF